The rows below give T cell receptor beta chains drawn from one sample of a study of identical twins. Each CDR3 protein gets one entry after TCRdb re-called the 5' RACE reads with MiXCR. The data hold hundreds of thousands of distinct CDR3 sequences, with about 7.5% observed a single time. The same sample was also used in a study of yellow fever vaccine responses in identical twins.

Specimen: memory (CD45RO+) T cells sorted from blood. These TCRs come from a woman between 18 and 29 years old in good health. The CDR3 runs from the conserved cysteine through the conserved F or W. Each record gives: CDR3 protein, CDR3 DNA, J gene, V gene, D gene, clone size. D genes are given only for firm matches. Not every row has a clone size; where given, it reads once, few, many or a size class.

cdr3_aa: CASTMTTSVLTNEQFF
cdr3_nt: TGTGCCAGCACAATGACAACTAGCGTACTTACCAATGAGCAGTTCTTC
j_call: TRBJ2-1
v_call: TRBV3-1
d_call: TRBD2
clone_size: NA

cdr3_aa: CASSLATGYEKLFF
cdr3_nt: TGTGCCAGCAGCTTAGCGACAGGGTATGAAAAACTGTTTTTT
j_call: TRBJ1-4
v_call: TRBV7-2
d_call: TRBD1
clone_size: many

cdr3_aa: CASKTGGSTGELFF
cdr3_nt: TGTGCCAGCAAAACAGGGGGGAGCACCGGGGAGCTGTTTTTT
j_call: TRBJ2-2
v_call: TRBV12-3/TRBV12-4
d_call: TRBD1
clone_size: many

cdr3_aa: CASSPLIQETQYF
cdr3_nt: TGTGCCAGCTCACCTCTCATACAAGAGACCCAGTACTTC
j_call: TRBJ2-5
v_call: TRBV18
d_call: NA
clone_size: NA

cdr3_aa: CASVTMSNEKLFF
cdr3_nt: TGTGCCAGCGTTACTATGTCCAATGAAAAACTGTTTTTT
j_call: TRBJ1-4
v_call: TRBV2
d_call: NA
clone_size: many

cdr3_aa: CASTQGDSPLHF
cdr3_nt: TGTGCCAGCACCCAGGGGGACTCACCCCTCCACTTT
j_call: TRBJ1-6
v_call: TRBV6-5
d_call: TRBD1
clone_size: NA

cdr3_aa: CASSSPSTTAKAEQFF
cdr3_nt: TGTGCCAGCAGTTCGCCCTCGACGACAGCTAAGGCTGAGCAGTTCTTC
j_call: TRBJ2-1
v_call: TRBV6-2/TRBV6-3
d_call: NA
clone_size: few

cdr3_aa: CASKSRQSSYNSPLHF
cdr3_nt: TGTGCCAGCAAGTCCCGACAGAGCTCCTATAATTCACCCCTCCACTTT
j_call: TRBJ1-6
v_call: TRBV6-1
d_call: NA
clone_size: NA

cdr3_aa: CSVGTSGGAVTDTQYF
cdr3_nt: TGCAGCGTGGGGACTAGCGGGGGGGCCGTAACAGATACGCAGTATTTT
j_call: TRBJ2-3
v_call: TRBV29-1
d_call: TRBD2
clone_size: many

cdr3_aa: CASSVWDSRGETQYF
cdr3_nt: TGTGCCAGCAGCGTGTGGGACTCCAGGGGGGAGACCCAGTACTTC
j_call: TRBJ2-5
v_call: TRBV9
d_call: NA
clone_size: NA

cdr3_aa: CASSVRGANYGYTF
cdr3_nt: TGTGCCAGCAGTGTCAGAGGAGCTAACTATGGCTACACCTTC
j_call: TRBJ1-2
v_call: TRBV2
d_call: NA
clone_size: few